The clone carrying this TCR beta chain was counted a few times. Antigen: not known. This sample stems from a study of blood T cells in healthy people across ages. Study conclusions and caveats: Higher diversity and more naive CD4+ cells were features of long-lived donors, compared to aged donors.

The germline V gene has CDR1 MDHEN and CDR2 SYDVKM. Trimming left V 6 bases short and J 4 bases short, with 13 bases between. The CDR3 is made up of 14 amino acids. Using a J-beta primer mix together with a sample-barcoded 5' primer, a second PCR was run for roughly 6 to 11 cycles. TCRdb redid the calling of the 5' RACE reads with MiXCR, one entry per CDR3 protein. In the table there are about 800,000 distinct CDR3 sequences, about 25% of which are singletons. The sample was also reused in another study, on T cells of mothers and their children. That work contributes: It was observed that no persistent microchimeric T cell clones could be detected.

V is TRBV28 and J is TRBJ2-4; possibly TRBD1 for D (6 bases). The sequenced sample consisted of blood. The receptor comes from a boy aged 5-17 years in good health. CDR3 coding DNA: TGTGCCAGCAGCCCCGGGCAGGGGAAAAACATTCAGTACTTC. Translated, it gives CASSPGQGKNIQYF.